The next 8 T cell receptor beta chains were all read from a single sample in a study of early T cells in non-severe SARS-CoV-2 infection. From the 5' RACE reads, TCRdb called clonotypes with MiXCR, one entry per CDR3 protein. The data contain fewer than 65,000 distinct CDR3 sequences, roughly 7.6% of them singletons. This sample comprised whole blood, obtained at baseline. These receptors originate from an adult who was a healthcare worker with PCR-confirmed SARS-CoV-2 infection or an uninfected control (not recorded which).

This clonotype was seen many times. The chain carries TRBV7-7 and TRBJ2-5, with 8 bases aligning to TRBD1. CDR3 length: 17 amino acids. Trimming at V came to 5 bases and at J to 1 base, leaving 12 bases not matched to a gene. Germline-derived CDR1 and CDR2 are SSHAT and FNYEAQ (reference sequence). The CDR3 DNA reads TGTGCCAGCAGCCCTGGGACAGGAAGGGGATTCCAAGAGACCCAGTACTTC. This gives the protein CASSPGTGRGFQETQYF.

Ten or more counts support this clonotype. CDR3 bases: TGCGCCAGCAGCCCGATACTGGAGGACACCTACGAGCAGTACTTC. It encodes CASSPILEDTYEQYF. This chain joins TRBV4-1 and TRBJ2-7; D could derive from TRBD1 or TRBD2 (5 bases each). Trimming pared 4 bases from V and 2 bases from J, leaving 15 bases between. The CDR3 covers 15 residues. In germline, CDR1 is MGHRA, CDR2 YSYEKL.

J is TRBJ2-1 and V is TRBV28; the match to TRBD1 covers 8 bases. The germline gives CDR1 MDHEN, CDR2 SYDVKM. The CDR3 length is 16 residues. The ends lost 2 bases at V and 9 bases at J; junction bases unmatched: 12. This CDR3 is CASSLGGQGTSSEQFF. The CDR3 DNA is TGTGCCAGCAGTTTAGGAGGACAGGGTACGAGTTCTGAGCAGTTCTTC.

The genes are TRBV6-6 and TRBJ2-2; D could derive from TRBD1 or TRBD2 (5 bases each). Trimming shortened V by 6 bases and J by 4 bases, and 9 bases separated the two germline ends. Germline loops: CDR1 MNHNY, CDR2 SVGAGI (reference sequence). The CDR3 covers 13 residues. CDR3 residues: CASRWGSTGELFF. CDR3 in DNA: TGTGCCAGCAGGTGGGGGTCCACCGGGGAGCTGTTTTTT.

CDR3 sequence: CASSPTGTGNYEQYF. The CDR3 DNA reads TGTGCCAGCAGTCCAACCGGGACAGGAAACTACGAGCAGTACTTC. The rearrangement joins TRBV28 to TRBJ2-7; TRBD1 matches 8 bases. J was trimmed by 3 bases and V by 5 bases; bases with no gene match: 9. Germline CDR1 MDHEN, CDR2 SYDVKM. The CDR3 is 15 amino acids.

J is TRBJ2-2 and V is TRBV5-4; 9 bases are shared with TRBD2. Germline lookup yields CDR1 SGHNT and CDR2 YYREEE (reference sequence). CDR3 length equals 17 residues. V shed 4 bases and J 5 bases; nucleotides not matched to a gene: 12. In nucleotides, the CDR3 is TGTGCCAGCAGCCCCAGTGGCGGGAGGGCCGGGACCGGGGAGCTGTTTTTT. The encoded protein is CASSPSGGRAGTGELFF. Filled out from reference TRBV5-4 and TRBJ2-2, the complete variable domain reads ETGVTQSPTHLIKTRGQQVTLRCSSQSGHNTVSWYQQALGQGPQFIFQYYREEENGRGNFPPRFSGLQFPNYSSELNVNALELDDSALYLCASSPSGGRAGTGELFFGEGSRLTVL.

This clonotype was counted between two and nine times. This chain links TRBV3-1 with TRBJ1-4; 7 positions match TRBD1. CDR3 size: 14 residues. The germline CDR1 and CDR2 sequences are LGHDT and YNNKEL (reference sequence). V shed 2 bases and J 7 bases; nucleotides not matched to a gene: 4. The CDR3 nucleotides are TGTGCCAGCAGCCAAAGGGGGCCGGGTGAAAAACTGTTTTTT. It specifies CASSQRGPGEKLFF.

This clonotype was picked up many times. The gene calls are TRBV19 and TRBJ1-2; 7 positions agree with TRBD1. The germline gives CDR1 LNHDA, CDR2 SQIVND (reference sequence). The CDR3 covers 15 residues. V trimming: 7 bases; J trimming: 3 bases; junction bases outside the gene matches: 11. CDR3 protein: CASTQTGAYHYGYTF. In DNA, the CDR3 is TGTGCCAGTACGCAAACAGGGGCATATCACTATGGCTACACCTTC.